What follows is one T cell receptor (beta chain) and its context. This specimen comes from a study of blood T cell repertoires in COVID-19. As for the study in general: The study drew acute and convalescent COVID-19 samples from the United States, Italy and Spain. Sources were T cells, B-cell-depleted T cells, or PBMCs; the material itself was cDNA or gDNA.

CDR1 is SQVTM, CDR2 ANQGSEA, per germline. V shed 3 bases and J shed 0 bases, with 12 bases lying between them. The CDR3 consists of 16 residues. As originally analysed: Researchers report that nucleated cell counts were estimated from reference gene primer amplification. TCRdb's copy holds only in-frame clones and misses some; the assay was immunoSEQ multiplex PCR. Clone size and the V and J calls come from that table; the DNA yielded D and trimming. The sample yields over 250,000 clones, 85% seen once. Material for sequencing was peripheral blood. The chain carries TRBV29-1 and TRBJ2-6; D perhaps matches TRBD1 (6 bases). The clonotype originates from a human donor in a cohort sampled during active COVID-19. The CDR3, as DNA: TGCAGCGTTGAGAGGGACACCGACTCTGGGGCCAACGTCCTGACTTTC. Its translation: CSVERDTDSGANVLTF. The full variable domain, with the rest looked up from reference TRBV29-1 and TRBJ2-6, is SAVISQKPSRDICQRGTSLTIQCQVDSQVTMMFWYRQQPGQSLTLIATANQGSEATYESGFVIDKFPISRPNLTFSTLTVSNMSPEDSSIYLCSVERDTDSGANVLTFGAGSRLTVL.